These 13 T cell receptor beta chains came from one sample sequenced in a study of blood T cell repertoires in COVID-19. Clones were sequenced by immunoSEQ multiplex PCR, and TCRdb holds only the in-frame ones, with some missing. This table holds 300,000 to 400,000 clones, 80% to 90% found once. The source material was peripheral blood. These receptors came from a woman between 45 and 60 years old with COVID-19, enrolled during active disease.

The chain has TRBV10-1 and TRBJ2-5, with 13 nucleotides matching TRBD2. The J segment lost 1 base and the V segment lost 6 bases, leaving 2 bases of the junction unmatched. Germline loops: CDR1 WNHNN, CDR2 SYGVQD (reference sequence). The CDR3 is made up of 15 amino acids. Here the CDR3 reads CASSWTSGGQETQYF. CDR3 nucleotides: TGCGCCAGCAGCTGGACTAGCGGGGGCCAAGAGACCCAGTACTTC.

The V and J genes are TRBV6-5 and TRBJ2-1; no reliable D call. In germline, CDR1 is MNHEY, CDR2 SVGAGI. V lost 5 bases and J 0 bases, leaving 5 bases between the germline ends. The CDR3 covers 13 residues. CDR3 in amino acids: CASSPDSYNEQFF. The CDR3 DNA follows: TGTGCCAGCAGTCCAGACTCCTACAATGAGCAGTTCTTC.

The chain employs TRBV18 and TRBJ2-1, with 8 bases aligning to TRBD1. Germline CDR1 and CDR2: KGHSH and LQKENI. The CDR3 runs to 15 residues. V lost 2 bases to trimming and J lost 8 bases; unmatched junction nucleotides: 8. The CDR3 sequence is CASSPGAGGGDEQFF. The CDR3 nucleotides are TGTGCCAGCTCACCAGGGGCAGGGGGCGGCGATGAGCAGTTCTTC.

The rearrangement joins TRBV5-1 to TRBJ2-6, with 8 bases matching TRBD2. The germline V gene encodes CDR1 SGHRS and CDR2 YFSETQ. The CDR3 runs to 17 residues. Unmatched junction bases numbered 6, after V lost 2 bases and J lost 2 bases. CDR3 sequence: CASSFDPGGAGANVLTF. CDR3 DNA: TGCGCCAGCAGCTTTGACCCCGGGGGGGCTGGGGCCAACGTCCTGACTTTC.

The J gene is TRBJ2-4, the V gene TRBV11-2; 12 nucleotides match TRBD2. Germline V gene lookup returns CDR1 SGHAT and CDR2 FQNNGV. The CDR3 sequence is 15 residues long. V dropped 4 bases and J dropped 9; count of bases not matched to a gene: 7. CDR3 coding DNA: TGTGCCAGCAGCTCCCTAGCGGGAGGGCCCGGCATTCAGTACTTC. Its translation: CASSSLAGGPGIQYF.

CDR3 residues: CASSLVRTSTNEQFF. CDR3 nucleotides: TGTGCCAGCAGCTTAGTGAGGACTAGCACCAATGAGCAGTTCTTC. J is TRBJ2-1 and V is TRBV11-3; 8 bases line up with TRBD2. Germline trimming cut 1 base from V and 6 bases from J; bases unmatched to any gene: 5. Germline V gene lookup returns CDR1 SGHNT and CDR2 YENEEA. The CDR3 extends over 15 amino acids.

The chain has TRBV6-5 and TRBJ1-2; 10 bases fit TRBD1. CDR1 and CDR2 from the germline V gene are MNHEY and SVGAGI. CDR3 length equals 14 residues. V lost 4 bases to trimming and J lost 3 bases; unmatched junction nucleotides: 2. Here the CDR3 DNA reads TGTGCCAGCAGTTGGACAGGGGGGTACTATGGCTACACCTTC. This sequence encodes CASSWTGGYYGYTF.

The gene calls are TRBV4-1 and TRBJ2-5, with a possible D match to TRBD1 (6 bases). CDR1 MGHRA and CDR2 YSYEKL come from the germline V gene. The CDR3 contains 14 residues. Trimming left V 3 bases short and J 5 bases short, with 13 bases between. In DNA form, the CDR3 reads TGCGCCAGCAGCCAGGGGCCAGGGGTGGAGACCCAGTACTTC. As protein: CASSQGPGVETQYF.

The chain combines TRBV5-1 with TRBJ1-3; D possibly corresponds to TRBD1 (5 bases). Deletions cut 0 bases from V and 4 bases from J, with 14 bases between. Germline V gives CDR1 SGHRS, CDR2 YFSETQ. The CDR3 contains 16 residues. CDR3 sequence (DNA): TGCGCCAGCAGCTTGGCTTTGGACACGGGCGGAAACACCATATATTTT. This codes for CASSLALDTGGNTIYF.

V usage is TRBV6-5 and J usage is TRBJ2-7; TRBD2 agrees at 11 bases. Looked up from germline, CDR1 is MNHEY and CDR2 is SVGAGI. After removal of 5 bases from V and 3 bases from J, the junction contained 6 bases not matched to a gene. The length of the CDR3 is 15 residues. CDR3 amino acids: CASSRVAGGIYEQYF. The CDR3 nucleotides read TGTGCCAGCAGTCGTGTAGCGGGAGGGATCTACGAGCAGTACTTC.

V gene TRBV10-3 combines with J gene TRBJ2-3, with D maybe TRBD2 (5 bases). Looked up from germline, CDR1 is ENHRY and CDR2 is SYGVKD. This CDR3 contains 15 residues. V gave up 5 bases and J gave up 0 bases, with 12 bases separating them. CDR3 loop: CAISQPRASTDTQYF. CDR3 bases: TGTGCCATCAGTCAACCGAGGGCTAGCACAGATACGCAGTATTTT.

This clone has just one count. CDR3 in DNA: TGTGCCAGCAGCTTGGCCGGCGTTAGCGGCACAGATACGCAGTATTTT. As protein: CASSLAGVSGTDTQYF. The chain recombines TRBV5-5 with TRBJ2-3; TRBD2 might be the D (5 bases). The germline V and J ends were trimmed by 0 bases and 1 base, with 12 bases remaining between them. CDR1 is SGHKS, CDR2 YYEKEE, per germline (reference sequence). The CDR3 has 16 amino acids.

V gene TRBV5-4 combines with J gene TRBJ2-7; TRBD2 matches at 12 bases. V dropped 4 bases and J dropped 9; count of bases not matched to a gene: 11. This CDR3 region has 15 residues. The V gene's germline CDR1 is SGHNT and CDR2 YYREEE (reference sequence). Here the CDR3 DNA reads TGTGCCAGCAGCGCCTCGACTAGCGGGAGACATTCGCAGTACTTC. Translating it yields CASSASTSGRHSQYF.